One and the same sample provided the 15 T cell receptor beta chains below, sequenced in a study of cytomegalovirus exposure and HLA in healthy donors. Sequencing was performed with immunoSEQ multiplex PCR; in TCRdb, only in-frame clones are kept and a portion is missing. Of about 120,000 clones in the sample, 90% to 96% were seen once. Sequencing was carried out using PBMCs. These receptors were taken from a man younger than 35 in good health and CMV-seronegative.

This clone came up once. The V gene is TRBV29-1, the J gene TRBJ1-1, with D maybe TRBD1 (5 bases). Between the trimmed V and J ends, which lost 4 bases and 0 bases, there was a span of 12 bases. Germline CDR1 is SQVTM and CDR2 is ANQGSEA. CDR3 length equals 14 residues. The CDR3 is CSVGRGGMNTEAFF. Written as DNA, the CDR3 is TGCAGCGTTGGTCGGGGCGGGATGAACACTGAAGCTTTCTTT.

The chain combines TRBV7-9 with TRBJ2-3, with unresolved D. Trimming pared 4 bases from V and 5 bases from J, leaving 10 bases between. The V gene's germline CDR1 is SEHNR and CDR2 FQNEAQ (reference sequence). This CDR3 spans 13 amino acids. CDR3: CASSWPTGDTQYF. The CDR3 DNA follows: TGTGCCAGCAGCTGGCCGACTGGAGATACGCAGTATTTT.

The rearrangement links TRBV7-3 to TRBJ1-2, with D perhaps TRBD1 (6 bases). Trimming stripped 1 base from V and 8 bases from J, with 11 bases between. This CDR3 contains 13 residues. CDR1 is SGHTA and CDR2 is FQGTGA in the germline V gene. This CDR3 reads CASSLNRDGGYTF. The CDR3 bases are TGTGCCAGCAGCTTAAACAGGGATGGAGGCTACACCTTC.

J is TRBJ1-1 and V is TRBV30; D is unresolved. CDR3 size: 14 residues. Trimming stripped 0 bases from V and 2 bases from J, with 10 bases between. Germline V gives CDR1 GTSNPN, CDR2 SVGIG (reference sequence). The DNA for the CDR3 is TGTGCCTGGAGTGTACGTCGCGGAAACACTGAAGCTTTCTTT. Translated, it gives CAWSVRRGNTEAFF.

The chain couples TRBV14 to TRBJ1-2; 7 nucleotides match TRBD1. The CDR3 runs 15 residues. V lost 3 bases, J lost 6 bases, and 10 bases stayed unmatched. The germline CDR1 and CDR2 sequences are SGHDN and FVKESK. The CDR3 loop reads CASSQASSGGHGYTF. DNA of the CDR3: TGTGCCAGCAGCCAGGCTTCGTCAGGGGGACATGGCTACACCTTC.

The V gene is TRBV9, the J gene TRBJ1-1, with D possibly TRBD1 on 6 matching bases. V was pared by 2 bases and J by 0 bases, with 14 bases between. This CDR3 spans 16 amino acids. Germline V gene lookup returns CDR1 SGDLS and CDR2 YYNGEE. The CDR3 DNA follows: TGTGCCAGCAGCGTCCCGCCCCAGGGGTTGAACACTGAAGCTTTCTTT. This translates into CASSVPPQGLNTEAFF.

V gene TRBV27 combines with J gene TRBJ1-1, with TRBD1 as a possible D gene (5 bases). The CDR3 runs to 15 residues. CDR1 and CDR2 (germline): MNHEY, SMNVEV (reference sequence). V was shortened by 5 bases and J by 0 bases, with 13 bases between the two germline ends. In nucleotides, the CDR3 is TGTGCCAGCAGTCCCTGGTCGGGGGTGAACACTGAAGCTTTCTTT. It codes for CASSPWSGVNTEAFF.

The V gene is TRBV30, the J gene TRBJ2-3; D gene ambiguous. Germline loops: CDR1 GTSNPN, CDR2 SVGIG (reference sequence). The V and J ends lost 3 bases and 0 bases respectively, with 13 bases between them. This CDR3 is built from 15 residues. The DNA of the CDR3 is TGTGCCTGGAGACGAGCTGCCCCTAGCACAGATACGCAGTATTTT. This codes for CAWRRAAPSTDTQYF.

The V gene is TRBV6-5, the J gene TRBJ2-2; possible D gene TRBD2, 6 bases. The V end lost 2 bases, the J end lost 7 bases, and 8 bases lay between the germline ends. Germline loops: CDR1 MNHEY, CDR2 SVGAGI. The CDR3 is 13 residues long. DNA of the CDR3: TGTGCCAGCAGTTACGAGGGAGGCGGGGAGCTGTTTTTT. The encoded protein is CASSYEGGGELFF.

This clone was picked up one time. The rearrangement joins TRBV6-1 to TRBJ2-5; 9 nucleotides agree with TRBD2. The ends lost 3 bases at V and 4 bases at J; junction bases unmatched: 6. The CDR3 sequence is 15 residues long. Germline V gene lookup returns CDR1 MNHNS and CDR2 SASEGT. As DNA, the CDR3 is TGTGCCAGCAGTGATGGGCCACTAGCGGGAGAGACCCAGTACTTC. It specifies CASSDGPLAGETQYF.

This clone was detected only once. The gene calls are TRBV19 and TRBJ1-5, with D maybe TRBD1 (5 bases). Trimming took 6 bases from V and 0 from J, leaving 18 bases between them. Germline CDR1 LNHDA, CDR2 SQIVND (reference sequence). The CDR3 has 17 amino acids. CDR3 bases: TGTGCCAGTAGCCCGATCGGGGGAGACGATAGCAATCAGCCCCAGCATTTT. Amino acids: CASSPIGGDDSNQPQHF.

V is TRBV29-1 and J is TRBJ1-1; no firm D call. V was cut by 5 bases and J by 3 bases, with 22 bases left in between. Germline V gives CDR1 SQVTM, CDR2 ANQGSEA. The length of the CDR3 is 16 residues. The CDR3 here is CSVSPLKGGGYTEAFF. The CDR3 bases are TGCAGCGTTTCACCCCTTAAAGGAGGTGGGTACACTGAAGCTTTCTTT.

This rearrangement joins TRBV5-6 to TRBJ2-1; D is perhaps TRBD1 (5 bases). Germline V gene data show CDR1 as SGHDT and CDR2 as YYEEEE. The germline V and J ends were trimmed by 2 bases and 10 bases, with 22 bases remaining between them. The CDR3 totals 16 residues. DNA of the CDR3: TGTGCCAGCAGCTTCTCCCCCTTTGGGGCTCCTTACGAGCAGTTCTTC. It encodes CASSFSPFGAPYEQFF.

J is TRBJ2-1 and V is TRBV9; 10 bases align to TRBD2. This CDR3 spans 17 amino acids. Germline lookup yields CDR1 SGDLS and CDR2 YYNGEE. V shed 4 bases and J 5 bases; nucleotides not matched to a gene: 12. The CDR3 DNA sequence: TGTGCCAGCAGCCCCAACCCTCCTAGCGGGAGTGACAATGAGCAGTTCTTC. Protein product: CASSPNPPSGSDNEQFF.

This clone came up once. The V gene is TRBV7-9, the J gene TRBJ2-7, with D perhaps TRBD1 (6 bases). The CDR3 loop spans 14 amino acids. Per germline, CDR1 SEHNR and CDR2 FQNEAQ (reference sequence). V was clipped by 5 bases and J by 3 bases, with 14 bases between them. The CDR3 coding sequence is TGTGCCAGCAGCGAACAGGGTATCCACTACGAGCAGTACTTC. Translated, it gives CASSEQGIHYEQYF. Full variable domain (remainder filled in from reference TRBV7-9 and TRBJ2-7): DTGVSQNPRHKITKRGQNVTFRCDPISEHNRLYWYRQTLGQGPEFLTYFQNEAQLEKSRLLSDRFSAERPKGSFSTLEIQRTEQGDSAMYLCASSEQGIHYEQYFGPGTRLTVT.